These 32 T cell receptor beta chains share one sample of origin, sequenced in a study of identical twins. TCRdb re-called the 5' RACE reads with MiXCR, one entry per CDR3 protein. The sample shows over 200,000 distinct CDR3 sequences, less than 10% of them seen only once. The sequencing sample was made of memory (CD45RO+) T cells sorted from blood. All receptors derive from a woman under 30 in good health.

This clonotype was seen ten or more times. The chain is built from TRBV18 and TRBJ2-3; 8 bases are shared with TRBD2. There are 13 residues in the CDR3. From germline, CDR1 is KGHSH and CDR2 LQKENI. V lost 6 bases and J lost 6; bases outside the gene matches: 5. The CDR3 here is CASSGTSGDTQYF. CDR3 sequence (DNA): TGTGCCAGCTCGGGGACTAGTGGCGATACGCAGTATTTT.

V gene TRBV20-1 combines with J gene TRBJ2-3; 9 positions agree with TRBD2. With 4 bases clipped from V and 5 bases from J, the junction kept 13 bases outside the gene matches. The CDR3 contains 16 residues. Germline CDR1 is DFQATT and CDR2 is SNEGSKA (reference sequence). In DNA, the CDR3 is TGCAGTGCTACTCAGGCCTTAGCGGGAGAGGGAGATACGCAGTATTTT. Its translation is CSATQALAGEGDTQYF.

This chain connects TRBV7-7 to TRBJ1-1; D is unresolved. The CDR3 sequence is 13 residues long. V lost 3 bases, J lost 5 bases, and 10 bases lay in between. Germline CDR1 is SSHAT and CDR2 is FNYEAQ (reference sequence). CDR3 in amino acids: CASSLTRGTEAFF. In DNA form, the CDR3 reads TGTGCCAGCAGCTTGACCCGCGGGACTGAAGCTTTCTTT.

This clonotype was observed a handful of times. The chain recombines TRBV7-9 with TRBJ1-2; no clear D gene. Trimming pared 2 bases from V and 7 bases from J, leaving 8 bases between. This CDR3 region has 12 residues. CDR1 and CDR2 from the germline V gene are SEHNR and FQNEAQ (reference sequence). CDR3 sequence: CASSLSTGGYTF. The CDR3 DNA reads as TGTGCCAGCAGCTTATCTACGGGTGGCTACACCTTC.

This clonotype occurred a few times. The chain carries TRBV12-3 or TRBV12-4 and TRBJ2-5, with 10 nucleotides matching TRBD1. This CDR3 is 17 amino acids long. Trimming took 5 bases from V and 3 from J; bases not matched to a gene: 12. CDR3 residues: CASSPNRQGAREETQYF. CDR3 DNA sequence: TGTGCCAGCAGTCCCAATAGACAGGGGGCGAGGGAAGAGACCCAGTACTTC.

The V call is TRBV7-8, the J call TRBJ1-1, with 10 positions matching TRBD1. V lost 5 bases to trimming and J lost 4 bases; unmatched junction nucleotides: 13. This CDR3 is 17 amino acids long. The V gene's germline CDR1 is SGHVS and CDR2 FQNEAQ. CDR3 protein: CASSGGQGIIVGTEAFF. CDR3 nucleotide sequence: TGTGCCAGCAGCGGGGGACAGGGGATAATCGTTGGCACTGAAGCTTTCTTT.

This clonotype has only a few counts. This rearrangement joins TRBV10-3 to TRBJ2-7; TRBD2 aligns across 8 bases. Germline CDR1 ENHRY, CDR2 SYGVKD. The CDR3 contains 14 residues. With V trimmed by 4 bases and J by 0 bases, 2 bases remained unmatched. The DNA of the CDR3 is TGTGCCATCAGTGTCGGGACTAGCTCCTACGAGCAGTACTTC. Its translation: CAISVGTSSYEQYF.

At least ten counts were recorded for this clonotype. The chain links TRBV24-1 to TRBJ2-1, with 11 positions matching TRBD2. In germline, CDR1 is KGHDR, CDR2 SFDVKD. The CDR3 spans 16 residues. V shed 4 bases and J 8 bases; nucleotides not matched to a gene: 9. This CDR3 reads CATSEGTSGSRDEQFF. DNA for the CDR3: TGTGCCACCAGTGAAGGCACTAGCGGGAGTCGGGATGAGCAGTTCTTC.

This sequence joins TRBV6-1 and TRBJ2-1, with D tentatively TRBD1 (5 bases). CDR3 length: 13 amino acids. The V gene lost 3 bases and the J gene lost 10 bases, with 13 bases spanning the gap. Per the germline V gene, CDR1 is MNHNS and CDR2 is SASEGT. In DNA form, the CDR3 reads TGTGCCAGCAGTGAGGGGCAGGGCGGAGAGCAGTTCTTC. Translating it yields CASSEGQGGEQFF.

This clonotype was detected a few times. V usage is TRBV28 and J usage is TRBJ2-7; D is possibly TRBD1 or TRBD2 (5 bases each). The germline gives CDR1 MDHEN, CDR2 SYDVKM. Trimming left V 7 bases short and J 1 base short, with 14 bases between. This CDR3 is 14 amino acids long. CDR3 loop: CASMGEVISYEQYF. The CDR3, as DNA: TGTGCCAGCATGGGGGAAGTAATATCCTACGAGCAGTACTTC.

J is TRBJ2-5 and V is TRBV12-3 or TRBV12-4, with 8 bases fitting TRBD2. The length of the CDR3 is 15 residues. The J segment lost 7 bases and the V segment lost 3 bases, leaving 10 bases of the junction unmatched. CDR3 loop: CASSFREGGIRTQYF. CDR3 nucleotide sequence: TGTGCCAGCAGTTTCCGGGAGGGGGGGATACGGACCCAGTACTTC.

This chain connects TRBV4-3 to TRBJ2-7; D unresolved. V lost 0 bases and J lost 2, with 14 bases in between. The length of the CDR3 is 16 residues. Germline V gives CDR1 LGHNA, CDR2 YSLEER. CDR3 in DNA: TGCGCCAGCAGCCAAGACCCTAGGACCGCCGCCTACGAGCAGTACTTC. This encodes CASSQDPRTAAYEQYF.

This clonotype was seen a few times. The V and J genes are TRBV6-4 and TRBJ1-1; D not certain. The CDR3 loop spans 13 amino acids. Germline V lookup: CDR1 MRHNA, CDR2 SNTAGT. V lost 2 bases and J lost 6, with 10 bases in between. The CDR3 here is CASSDRRRAEAFF. Here the CDR3 DNA reads TGTGCCAGCAGTGACCGACGACGTGCTGAAGCTTTCTTT.

The CDR3 region is CCFGGRSRGTTDTQYF. CDR3 bases: TGCTGTTTTGGGGGCCGGTCACGGGGTACCACAGATACGCAGTATTTT. The chain recombines TRBV20-1 with TRBJ2-3, with TRBD1 as a possible D gene (6 bases). This CDR3 has 16 residues. Germline lookup yields CDR1 DFQATT and CDR2 SNEGSKA (reference sequence).

V usage is TRBV20-1 and J usage is TRBJ2-2; 11 bases align to TRBD2. Germline loops: CDR1 DFQATT, CDR2 SNEGSKA (reference sequence). Trimming removed 6 bases from V and 1 base from J; junction bases left unmatched: 4. The CDR3 is 15 amino acids. Here the CDR3 reads CSAHGLAGNTGELFF. CDR3 in DNA: TGCAGTGCCCATGGACTAGCGGGGAACACCGGGGAGCTGTTTTTT.

This clonotype showed up just a few times. This chain uses TRBV7-9 with TRBJ2-3; D call uncertain. The CDR3 length is 15 residues. The germline gives CDR1 SEHNR, CDR2 FQNEAQ (reference sequence). The V gene lost 3 bases and the J gene lost 2 bases, with 12 bases spanning the gap. The CDR3 coding sequence is TGTGCCAGCAGCTTTGCGGCGAAATCCACAGATACGCAGTATTTT. It translates to CASSFAAKSTDTQYF.

A single count supports this clonotype. The chain combines TRBV15 with TRBJ2-5, with D perhaps matching TRBD2 (7 bases). There are 16 residues in the CDR3. Germline assignment: CDR1 LNHNV and CDR2 YYDKDF (reference sequence). The V gene lost 0 bases and the J gene lost 4 bases, with 15 bases spanning the gap. The CDR3 DNA reads as TGTGCCACCAGCAGAGATCTGGGGGGGCGCGGAGAGACCCAGTACTTC. Protein sequence: CATSRDLGGRGETQYF.

This clonotype has at least ten counts. The chain combines TRBV27 with TRBJ2-1; 7 nucleotides agree with TRBD1. The V gene end was trimmed by 5 bases and the J gene end by 2 bases; junction bases not matched to a gene: 6. Per the germline V gene, CDR1 is MNHEY and CDR2 is SMNVEV (reference sequence). The CDR3 consists of 15 residues. The CDR3, as DNA: TGTGCCAGCAGTCGGGACAGATTAACCTACAATGAGCAGTTCTTC. Protein product: CASSRDRLTYNEQFF.

This chain uses TRBV6-1 with TRBJ2-3; 7 nucleotides align to TRBD1. The V segment lost 5 bases and the J segment 11 bases; nucleotides outside the gene matches: 13. CDR1 MNHNS and CDR2 SASEGT come from the germline V gene. This CDR3 region has 14 residues. The CDR3 DNA reads TGTGCCAGCAGTCCGGACAGGTCCGGTTACGGGCAGTATTTT. Protein: CASSPDRSGYGQYF.

The J gene is TRBJ2-1, the V gene TRBV11-2, with 7 bases fitting TRBD1. This CDR3 comprises 15 residues. The V segment lost 3 bases and the J segment 7 bases; nucleotides outside the gene matches: 9. Looked up from germline, CDR1 is SGHAT and CDR2 is FQNNGV. The CDR3 region has the DNA TGTGCCAGCAGCTTCGAGGGGGCCACGGGTAATGAGCAGTTCTTC. Translation: CASSFEGATGNEQFF.

Here the CDR3 DNA reads TGCTGCGCTAGAGATCCGGGACTCTCCTATAGCAATCAGCCCCAGCATTTT. This gives the protein CCARDPGLSYSNQPQHF. The genes are TRBV20-1 and TRBJ1-5; TRBD1 is a possible D gene (5 bases). This CDR3 is 17 amino acids long. Germline CDR1 and CDR2: DFQATT and SNEGSKA (reference sequence).

The sample holds a few counts of this clonotype. One end of the junction is discordant with germline, which a read error may explain. The J gene is TRBJ1-1, the V gene TRBV10-3; 11 bases match TRBD1. Germline CDR1 reads ENHRY; CDR2 reads SYGVKD. The CDR3 has 14 amino acids. CDR3 sequence reads: CAISGQGANTDAFF. CDR3 nucleotide sequence: TGTGCCATCAGCGGACAGGGGGCGAACACTGATGCTTTCTTT.

The chain recombines TRBV11-2 with TRBJ2-7; 9 bases align to TRBD1. From germline, CDR1 is SGHAT and CDR2 FQNNGV. The length of the CDR3 is 16 residues. Trimming removed 1 base from V and 7 bases from J; junction bases left unmatched: 11. CDR3 sequence (DNA): TGTGCCAGCAGCTTAGCAGGCCTACAGGGGGCGCAGGAGCAGTACTTC. This sequence encodes CASSLAGLQGAQEQYF.

This clonotype occurred many times. V gene TRBV20-1 combines with J gene TRBJ1-6; TRBD1 is a possible D gene (6 bases). The CDR3 covers 15 residues. Trimming took off 5 bases at V and 9 bases at J, with 20 bases between the two ends. Per germline, CDR1 DFQATT and CDR2 SNEGSKA (reference sequence). The CDR3 spells CSAYHGGPQGSPLHF. The CDR3 region has the DNA TGCAGTGCTTACCATGGGGGGCCGCAGGGTTCACCCCTCCACTTT.

This clonotype was detected ten times or more. The gene calls are TRBV5-6 and TRBJ2-1; D is undetermined. With 1 base removed from V and 2 bases from J, the gap between germline ends came to 10 bases. In germline, CDR1 is SGHDT, CDR2 YYEEEE. CDR3 size: 15 residues. The CDR3 loop reads CASSLPGVTYNEQFF. As DNA, the CDR3 is TGTGCCAGCAGCTTGCCGGGTGTGACCTACAATGAGCAGTTCTTC.

The chain combines TRBV9 with TRBJ2-2; D is perhaps TRBD1 (5 bases). CDR1 is SGDLS, CDR2 YYNGEE, per germline. The CDR3 contains 14 residues. The germline V and J ends were trimmed by 1 base and 1 base, with 5 bases remaining between them. The CDR3 is CASSVQGNTGELFF. CDR3 nucleotide sequence: TGTGCCAGCAGCGTACAGGGGAACACCGGGGAGCTGTTTTTT.

This clonotype was counted between two and nine times. The J gene is TRBJ1-6, the V gene TRBV10-3; no definite D call. V shed 4 bases and J shed 6 bases, with 10 bases lying between them. Germline CDR1 reads ENHRY; CDR2 reads SYGVKD. The CDR3 totals 14 residues. The CDR3 DNA follows: TGTGCCATCAGTGGGCAGTTGGCTAATTCACCCCTCCACTTT. Translated: CAISGQLANSPLHF.

The V call is TRBV12-3 or TRBV12-4, the J call TRBJ1-3; TRBD1 agrees at 7 bases. This CDR3 comprises 14 residues. V trimming: 7 bases; J trimming: 2 bases; junction bases outside the gene matches: 5. In nucleotides, the CDR3 is TGTGCCAGCAACCTCGGGACAGCTGGAAACACCATATATTTT. Amino acid sequence: CASNLGTAGNTIYF.

This clonotype showed up just a few times. The chain employs TRBV19 and TRBJ2-3; a possible D gene is TRBD2 (6 bases). V lost 6 bases to trimming and J lost 0 bases, with 19 bases between them. The CDR3 has 17 amino acids. Germline assignment: CDR1 LNHDA and CDR2 SQIVND (reference sequence). The CDR3 reads CASSPFLTSASTDTQYF. DNA of the CDR3: TGTGCCAGTAGCCCCTTCTTGACTAGTGCTAGCACAGATACGCAGTATTTT.

This clonotype occurred a few times. The chain uses TRBV20-1 and TRBJ2-1; D not certain. The CDR3 contains 13 residues. The V end lost 6 bases, the J end lost 7 bases, and 16 bases lay between the germline ends. Germline V gene data show CDR1 as DFQATT and CDR2 as SNEGSKA (reference sequence). CDR3 DNA sequence: TGCAGTGCCTACGTCGCCTTTGGGAATGAGCAGTTCTTC. This encodes CSAYVAFGNEQFF.

The table lists this clonotype with many counts. This chain uses TRBV3-1 with TRBJ2-7; no reliable D call. Germline lookup yields CDR1 LGHDT and CDR2 YNNKEL (reference sequence). This CDR3 comprises 14 residues. Trimming pared 0 bases from V and 2 bases from J, leaving 8 bases between. In DNA form, the CDR3 reads TGTGCCAGCAGCCAAGACGACTTCCCCTACGAGCAGTACTTC. Its translation: CASSQDDFPYEQYF.

This clonotype was recorded a few times. The rearrangement links TRBV12-3 or TRBV12-4 to TRBJ2-5, with 9 bases lining up with TRBD2. With 3 bases clipped from V and 4 bases from J, the junction kept 6 bases outside the gene matches. This CDR3 spans 15 amino acids. This chain's CDR3 is CASSFQRGAGETQYF. CDR3 coding DNA: TGTGCCAGCAGTTTTCAGCGGGGGGCGGGAGAGACCCAGTACTTC.